This TCR beta chain came from a study of tumor and adjacent non-tumor tissue in lung cancer (dated by TCRdb to the late 2010s). For the wider study: By cancer type, the cohort comprised eleven to twelve adenocarcinoma patients, 2 squamous cell carcinoma patients and 1 small cell lung cancer patient. TCRbeta CDR3 sequencing was performed on thirty paired specimens, with one tumor sample and one normal lung sample collected per patient. Using bulk TCRbeta repertoires from 15 lung cancer patients, the study set lung tumor tissue side by side with matched distant non-tumor lung tissue. Sequencing produced more than 100,000,000 productive TCRbeta reads in total, an average of about 4.2 million reads per sample. Among the roughly 15 patients, ages ranged from roughly 31 to 76 years, 10 were men and 5 were women, and disease was TNM stage I to III. Study-wide findings and limitations: Neither the sequencing platform nor unique molecular identifiers are named or mentioned anywhere in the methods. With only about 16 patients in the cohort, the authors noted that larger samples and more detailed clinical data are needed. Younger patients had significantly higher TCR diversity, and higher tumor TCR diversity was associated with shorter overall and disease-free survival. In normal lung, the top 100 clones accounted for a significantly larger cumulative share of the repertoire than in tumor tissue. Significantly higher TCR diversity (inverse Simpson) was observed in tumor tissue than in normal lung tissue (approximately 430 vs 150, P = 0.0075, Mann-Whitney U test). Peripheral blood was not sequenced, so blood TCRbeta repertoires in these lung cancer patients were not examined.

RNA was isolated from bulk, unsorted tissue, and RNA quality was assessed with a NanoDrop ND-1000 and an Agilent 2100. All donors had newly diagnosed lung cancer, had not received prior chemotherapy, and were admitted for thoracic surgery in China between August and November 2014. Anyone who had undergone radiotherapy or chemotherapy before, or who had another cancer at the same time, was left out of the study. Pieces of surgical tissue measuring 1-2 cm3 were kept in RNAlater solution and held at -80 degrees C until needed. Details on this clonotype: Its antigen is unknown. Its ends do not fully match the called genes, so a read error is possible.

The receptor library was made with multiplex PCR. Reads for this sample came from an Illumina HiSeq 2500. TCRbeta libraries were constructed through three rounds of nested PCR with primers (Table S4) according to protocols adapted from ARM-PCR. Before sequencing, PCR products in the 200-500 bp range were cut out of the gel and cleaned up using the QIAquick gel extraction kit. As for how the authors treated the data: Reads were cleaned using Trimmomatic, were merged into complete CDR3 sequences using FLASH, and were assigned to V(D)J germline segments using MiTCR. Clonal diversity was computed as the inverse Simpson's index with VDJtools. A read counted as productive if the sequence was in-frame and lacked a premature stop codon. In TCRdb, the public reads were trimmed at Q25 with fastp and aligned with MiXCR, with productive beta chains retained. Rows merge per CDR3 protein into single entries with the most common DNA and genes. The V and J calls were determined by TCRdb, not by the authors. Across this sample there are 120,000 or so distinct CDR3 sequences, with roughly 64% seen only once. Around 13% of the sample comes from the top ten.

Sequencing used lung tumor tissue. The TCR sequence derives from a man aged 25-45 years with non-small cell lung cancer.

The CDR3 corresponds to CASSEGHKETHYF. The nucleotide sequence reads as follows: TGTGCTAGCAGCGAAGGACATAAGGAGACCCACTACTTC. The chain employs TRBV11-2 and TRBJ2-5, with a weak D call of TRBD1 (5 bases match). The CDR1 and CDR2 encoded by the germline V gene are SGHAT and FQNNGV. The CDR3, from cysteine to phenylalanine, totals 13 residues. Of the read, only the CDR3 DNA is kept; its 39 bases are in frame from base 1.